Listed below are T cell receptor beta chains from one sample, sequenced in a study of post-analysis software for immune sequencing data. From the PCR reads, TCRdb called clonotypes with MiXCR, one entry per CDR3 protein. The sample has around 700,000 distinct CDR3 sequences; around 60% are singletons. The sample was blood. Every receptor here comes from a girl aged 2 to 10 with multiple sclerosis. The CDR3 runs from the conserved cysteine through the conserved F or W. D genes are given only for firm matches. Size values are once, few and many counts, or a class for expanded clones, and some rows have none.

abundance	v_gene	j_gene	d_gene	len	CDR3nt	CDR3aa
few	TRBV4-2	TRBJ2-1	NA	15	TGTGCCAGCAGCTTCGGGGGCTTGACCGACAATGAGCAGTTCTTC	CASSFGGLTDNEQFF
few	TRBV10-3	TRBJ2-5	TRBD2	16	TGTGCCATCAGTGGTAGGGGACTAGCGTCACAAGAGACCCAGTACTTC	CAISGRGLASQETQYF
NA	TRBV7-2	TRBJ2-1	TRBD2	17	TGTGCCAGCAGCTTAGTGGTTGGCGGGAGGTTATACAATGAGCAGTTCTTC	CASSLVVGGRLYNEQFF
NA	TRBV6-6	TRBJ2-1	NA	15	TGTGCCAGCCGACAGGGACTAGGGCTGGGTAGGGAGCAGGTCTTC	CASRQGLGLGREQVF
NA	TRBV5-1	TRBJ2-5	NA	15	TGCGCCAGCAGCCCCCTGGGTCGGGGCACAGAGACCCAGTACTTC	CASSPLGRGTETQYF
few	TRBV5-1	TRBJ2-7	TRBD2	16	TGCGCCAGCAGCTCCCATACTAGCGGGAGTATCGACGAGCAGTACTTC	CASSSHTSGSIDEQYF
NA	TRBV27	TRBJ2-7	TRBD2	15	TGTGCCAGCAGTCGACTAGCGACCACGAGAGACGAGCAGTACTTC	CASSRLATTRDEQYF
few	TRBV29-1	TRBJ2-7	TRBD2	13	TGCAGCGTGCTGACTAGCGGAACCTACGAGCAGTACTTC	CSVLTSGTYEQYF
NA	TRBV7-9	TRBJ2-1	NA	18	TGTGCCAGCAGCGAAGCTAAGGACTCGACAGCACGATACAATGAGCAGTTCTTC	CASSEAKDSTARYNEQFF
NA	TRBV20-1	TRBJ2-4	TRBD2	14	TGCAGTGCTAGAGACTCAGCGGGGGCGGACATTCAGTACTTC	CSARDSAGADIQYF
NA	TRBV18	TRBJ1-5	TRBD1	15	TGTGCCAGCTCACCCGAAACAGGGGCGGCTCAGCCCCAGCATTTT	CASSPETGAAQPQHF
few	TRBV10-2	TRBJ2-3	TRBD2	19	TGCGCCAGCAGAGCAACCGGGACTAGCGGGGGGAGTAGGACAGATACGCAGTATTTT	CASRATGTSGGSRTDTQYF
few	TRBV6-5	TRBJ2-1	TRBD2	14	TGTGCCAGCAGTGAGACTACTAGCGGCAATGAGCAGTTCTTC	CASSETTSGNEQFF
few	TRBV5-1	TRBJ1-2	TRBD1	14	TGCGCCAGCAGCTTGGGACAGGGTGAATATGGCTACACCTTC	CASSLGQGEYGYTF
NA	TRBV15	TRBJ2-5	TRBD1	20	TGTGCCACCAGCAGAGATTGGGAGACAGGGAGTTTGGGTCGCCAAGAGACCCAGTACTTC	CATSRDWETGSLGRQETQYF
NA	TRBV12-3/TRBV12-4	TRBJ1-1	NA	16	TGTGCCAGCAGTTTTAGGGGGAATCAGATTCTCACTGAAGCTTTCTTT	CASSFRGNQILTEAFF
NA	TRBV5-5	TRBJ1-1	NA	12	TGTGCCAGCAGCTCTGGACTGGCCGAAGCTTTCTTT	CASSSGLAEAFF
NA	TRBV12-3/TRBV12-4	TRBJ2-5	TRBD1	13	TGTGCCAGCAGCAAGACAGGGGTCGGGACCCAGTACTTC	CASSKTGVGTQYF
few	TRBV20-1	TRBJ2-1	TRBD2	15	TGCAGTGCTAGAGATAGCGGGGGGGCCCTCAATGAGCAGTTCTTC	CSARDSGGALNEQFF
NA	TRBV28	TRBJ1-5	NA	14	TGTGCCAGCAGTCCTACCCCGGTGTATCAGCCCCAGCATTTT	CASSPTPVYQPQHF
once	TRBV20-1	TRBJ2-7	NA	13	TGCAGTGCTAGGGGGCGTACCACCTACGAGCAGTACTTC	CSARGRTTYEQYF
NA	TRBV12-3/TRBV12-4	TRBJ2-5	NA	16	TGTGCCAGCAGTTTCCCGGCGGGTGGGCGGCAAGAGACCCAGTACTTC	CASSFPAGGRQETQYF
few	TRBV20-1	TRBJ1-2	TRBD1	13	TGCAGTGTATCCCAGGGGGAGTACTATGGCTACACCTTC	CSVSQGEYYGYTF
NA	TRBV10-2	TRBJ2-3	NA	15	TGCGCCAGCAGTGGGCCCCCCGGGAGCACAGATACGCAGTATTTT	CASSGPPGSTDTQYF
few	TRBV7-9	TRBJ2-7	TRBD2	14	TGTGCCAGCAGCAAAAGCGGGAGGGAGTACGAGCAGTACTTC	CASSKSGREYEQYF
few	TRBV29-1	TRBJ2-7	NA	15	TGCAGCGTTGACTTTTCCCAGGGAGATGACTACGAGCAGTACTTC	CSVDFSQGDDYEQYF
once	TRBV6-6	TRBJ1-1	NA	15	TGTGCCAGCTCTCCTCAACAGGGCTTTGGGCTTGAAGCTTTCTTT	CASSPQQGFGLEAFF
NA	TRBV30	TRBJ2-1	NA	13	TGTGCCTGGAGGTCCGCTCGGAGCAATGAGCAGTTCTTC	CAWRSARSNEQFF
NA	TRBV19	TRBJ2-7	TRBD2	15	TGTGCCAGTAGCCCCGGACTAGCGGTTACCTACGAGCAGTACTTC	CASSPGLAVTYEQYF
NA	TRBV13	TRBJ2-4	NA	16	TGTGCCAGCACCCGGACAGCGAGCGGGACCAAAAACATTCAGTACTTC	CASTRTASGTKNIQYF
few	TRBV12-5	TRBJ2-4	NA	19	TGTGCTAGTGGTTTGGTCCCGCGAGGGCAGTGGGTAGCCAAAAACATTCAGTACTTC	CASGLVPRGQWVAKNIQYF
NA	TRBV11-2	TRBJ2-7	TRBD1	15	TGTGCCAGCAGGAGACAGGGACAGGAGGCTTACGAGCAGTACTTC	CASRRQGQEAYEQYF
few	TRBV7-9	TRBJ2-6	NA	16	TGTGCCAGCAGCTCCCGGGGAGGCTCTGGGGCCAACGTCCTGACTTTC	CASSSRGGSGANVLTF
few	TRBV7-2	TRBJ2-3	TRBD2	15	TGTGCCAGCAGCGCTAGCGGGGGACGCACAGATACGCAGTATTTT	CASSASGGRTDTQYF
NA	TRBV6-2/TRBV6-3	TRBJ2-5	TRBD2	14	TGTGCCAGCATCCGGGGGGGACAACTAGAGACCCAGTACTTC	CASIRGGQLETQYF
few	TRBV10-3	TRBJ2-7	TRBD1	15	TGTGCCAGCGGGCGACAGGGCACTCTTCGGGACGAGCAGTACTTC	CASGRQGTLRDEQYF
NA	TRBV6-5	TRBJ1-1	NA	15	TGTGCCAGCAGTTACTCTTGGGTTAGTAGAACTGAAGCTTTCTTT	CASSYSWVSRTEAFF
NA	TRBV6-6	TRBJ1-1	NA	15	TGTGCCAGCAGCCTACACGCTCCGATGAACACTGAAGCTTTCTTT	CASSLHAPMNTEAFF
NA	TRBV20-1	TRBJ2-5	TRBD2	14	TGCAGTGCTAGAGGCCCTGCGGGGGAAGAGACCCAGTACTTC	CSARGPAGEETQYF
NA	TRBV9	TRBJ1-2	TRBD1	13	TGTGCCAGCAGCGTAGTGGACAGGGGCGGCTACACCTTC	CASSVVDRGGYTF
NA	TRBV7-2	TRBJ2-4	NA	12	TGTGCCAGCAGCTTAGACCGGAACATTCAGTACTTC	CASSLDRNIQYF
once	TRBV20-1	TRBJ2-7	NA	15	TGCAGTGCTGACCCTGGGACTTCCTCATCCTACGAGCAGTACTTC	CSADPGTSSSYEQYF
NA	TRBV20-1	TRBJ2-7	TRBD2	13	TGCAGTGCTAGTATGGGACTAGAATACGAGCAGTACTTC	CSASMGLEYEQYF
NA	TRBV11-2	TRBJ2-1	NA	16	TGTGCCAGCAGCCACCCACGAGTCATGAGCTCCTACGAGCAGTTCTTC	CASSHPRVMSSYEQFF
few	TRBV7-2	TRBJ2-5	TRBD2	16	TGTGCCAGCAGCTCAGGACTAGCGGGAGTCCAAGAGACCCAGTACTTC	CASSSGLAGVQETQYF
few	TRBV29-1	TRBJ2-5	NA	11	TGCAGCGTTGGCGGGGTGGAGACCCAGTACTTC	CSVGGVETQYF
NA	TRBV7-2	TRBJ2-7	NA	13	TGTGCCACCTCCCCCGACCCTACTCGGGAGCAGTACTTC	CATSPDPTREQYF